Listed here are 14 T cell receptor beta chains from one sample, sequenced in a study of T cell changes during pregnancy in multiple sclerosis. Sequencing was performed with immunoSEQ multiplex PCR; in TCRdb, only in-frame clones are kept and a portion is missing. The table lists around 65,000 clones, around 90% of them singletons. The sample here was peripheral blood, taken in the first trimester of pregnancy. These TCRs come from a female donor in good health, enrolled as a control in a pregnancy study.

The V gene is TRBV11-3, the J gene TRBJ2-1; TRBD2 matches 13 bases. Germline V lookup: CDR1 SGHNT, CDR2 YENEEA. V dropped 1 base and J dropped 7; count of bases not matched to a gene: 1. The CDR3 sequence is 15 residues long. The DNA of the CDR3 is TGTGCCAGCAGCTTAGCGGGACTAGCGGGGAATGAGCAGTTCTTC. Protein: CASSLAGLAGNEQFF.

The CDR3 nucleotides read TGTGCCAGCAGCGTCTCTAGCGGGACCACCTACGAGCAGTACTTC. This sequence encodes CASSVSSGTTYEQYF. The chain has TRBV11-2 and TRBJ2-7; 9 bases agree with TRBD2. The CDR3 runs 15 residues. The V gene end was trimmed by 5 bases and the J gene end by 2 bases; junction bases not matched to a gene: 7. Germline values: CDR1 SGHAT, CDR2 FQNNGV. Full variable domain (missing parts from reference TRBV11-2 and TRBJ2-7): EAGVAQSPRYKIIEKRQSVAFWCNPISGHATLYWYQQILGQGPKLLIQFQNNGVVDDSQLPKDRFSAERLKGVDSTLKIQPAKLEDSAVYLCASSVSSGTTYEQYFGPGTRLTVT.

The CDR3 nucleotides read TGTGCCAGCAGCTACCGACACGCCGCCGGGGAGCTGTTTTTT. Protein sequence: CASSYRHAAGELFF. The rearrangement joins TRBV5-4 to TRBJ2-2; D remains unclear. The germline gives CDR1 SGHNT, CDR2 YYREEE (reference sequence). The CDR3 runs to 14 residues. Trimming cost V 3 bases and J 6 bases, with 12 bases left between them.

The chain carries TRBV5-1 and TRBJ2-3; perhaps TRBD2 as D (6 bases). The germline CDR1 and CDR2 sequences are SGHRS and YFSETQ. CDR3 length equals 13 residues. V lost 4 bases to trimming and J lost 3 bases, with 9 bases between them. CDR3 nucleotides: TGCGCCAGCAGCGCGACTAGTACAGATACGCAGTATTTT. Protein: CASSATSTDTQYF.

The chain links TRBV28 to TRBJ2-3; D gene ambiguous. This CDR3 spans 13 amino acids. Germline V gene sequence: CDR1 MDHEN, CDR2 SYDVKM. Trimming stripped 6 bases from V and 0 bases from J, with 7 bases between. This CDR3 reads CASRSTSTDTQYF. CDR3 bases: TGTGCCAGCAGATCAACTAGCACAGATACGCAGTATTTT.

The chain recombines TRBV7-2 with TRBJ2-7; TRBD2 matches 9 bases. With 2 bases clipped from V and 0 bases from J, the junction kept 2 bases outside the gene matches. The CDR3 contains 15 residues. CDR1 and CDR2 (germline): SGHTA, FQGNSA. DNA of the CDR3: TGTGCCAGCAGCTTAAGCGGGGGGCCCTCCTACGAGCAGTACTTC. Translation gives CASSLSGGPSYEQYF.

CDR3: CASSLGDNFNQPQHF. The CDR3 DNA sequence: TGTGCCAGCAGCTTAGGGGACAATTTCAATCAGCCCCAGCATTTT. The chain employs TRBV7-9 and TRBJ1-5; D is possibly TRBD1 (6 bases). This CDR3 is built from 15 residues. V lost 1 base and J lost 3, with 10 bases in between. CDR1 is SEHNR and CDR2 is FQNEAQ in the germline V gene (reference sequence).

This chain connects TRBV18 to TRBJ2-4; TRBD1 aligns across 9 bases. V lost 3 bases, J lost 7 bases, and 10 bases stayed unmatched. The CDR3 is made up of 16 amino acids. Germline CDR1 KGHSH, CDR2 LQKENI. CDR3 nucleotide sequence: TGTGCCAGCTCACCCTTGGGACAGGGAGTCGGTAACATTCAGTACTTC. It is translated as CASSPLGQGVGNIQYF.

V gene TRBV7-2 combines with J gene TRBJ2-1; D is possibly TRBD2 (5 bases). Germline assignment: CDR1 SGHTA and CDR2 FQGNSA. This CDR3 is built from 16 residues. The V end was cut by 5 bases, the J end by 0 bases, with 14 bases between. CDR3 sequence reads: CASSPQTGSSYNEQFF. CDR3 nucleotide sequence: TGTGCCAGCAGCCCACAGACTGGGAGCTCCTACAATGAGCAGTTCTTC.

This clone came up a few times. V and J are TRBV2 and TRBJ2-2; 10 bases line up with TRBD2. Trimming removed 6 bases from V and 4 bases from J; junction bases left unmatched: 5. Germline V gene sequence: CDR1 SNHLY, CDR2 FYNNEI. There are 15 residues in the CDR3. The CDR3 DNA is TGTGCCAGCAGAGGAGCGGGGGGGGTCACCGGGGAGCTGTTTTTT. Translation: CASRGAGGVTGELFF.

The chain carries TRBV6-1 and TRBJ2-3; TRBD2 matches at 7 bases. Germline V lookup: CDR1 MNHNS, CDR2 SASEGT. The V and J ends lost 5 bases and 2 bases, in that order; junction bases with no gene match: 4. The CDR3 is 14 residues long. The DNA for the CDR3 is TGTGCCAGCAGTCTGAGCGGGATCACAGATACGCAGTATTTT. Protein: CASSLSGITDTQYF.

CDR3 protein: CASSQAGGPTDTQYF. For the CDR3, the DNA is TGTGCCAGCAGCCAAGCGGGGGGGCCCACAGATACGCAGTATTTT. This chain links TRBV5-4 with TRBJ2-3; 10 positions match TRBD2. The CDR3 contains 15 residues. Germline CDR1 and CDR2: SGHNT and YYREEE (reference sequence). V shed 4 bases, J shed 2 bases, and the junction held 4 bases outside the gene matches.

CDR3 protein: CASSLGQGRNEQFF. The CDR3 DNA sequence: TGTGCCAGCTCACTAGGACAGGGGAGGAATGAGCAGTTCTTC. The chain combines TRBV18 with TRBJ2-1; 9 bases align to TRBD1. The junction had 5 bases not matched to a gene; V was cut back by 4 bases and J by 7 bases. This CDR3 spans 14 amino acids. Germline V gene sequence: CDR1 KGHSH, CDR2 LQKENI.

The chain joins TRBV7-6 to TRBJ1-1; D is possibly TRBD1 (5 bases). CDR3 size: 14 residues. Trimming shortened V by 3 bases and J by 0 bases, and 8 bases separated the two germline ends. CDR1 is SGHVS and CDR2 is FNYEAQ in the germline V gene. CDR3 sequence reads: CASSLTEMNTEAFF. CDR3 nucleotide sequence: TGTGCCAGCAGCTTGACAGAAATGAACACTGAAGCTTTCTTT.